This T cell receptor (beta chain) was documented in a study of tumor-infiltrating lymphocytes in primary liver carcinoma. Co-extraction of both nucleic acids (RNA and DNA) used about 17-31 mg of unsorted bulk tissue. The CDR3 extends over 17 amino acids. V was shortened by 10 bases and J by 5 bases, with 29 bases between the two germline ends. Germline-derived CDR1 and CDR2 are LGHNA and YNFKEQ. Starting material of about 450 ng total RNA yielded TCR beta cDNA via a constant-region primer. For TCR beta, libraries were produced by three nested multiplex PCR rounds using slightly modified ARM-PCR. Running 10 cycles apiece, the first two PCR rounds relied on TRBV1-TRBV30 forward primers together with a C-beta reverse primer. TCRdb reprocessed the multiplex PCR reads with MiXCR, giving one entry per CDR3 protein. The sample includes around 25,000 distinct CDR3 sequences, roughly 80% of them seen just once.

The sample was liver tumor tissue from sampling region 3. This sample's subset: tumor region T3, left-lateral pole. The TCR sequence derives from a man between 40 and 49 years old with primary liver carcinoma and hepatitis B virus infection. The chain combines TRBV4-2 with TRBJ1-1; the D gene is possibly TRBD1 (5 bases). The CDR3 loop is CAISQEYVQVFWTEAFF. Written as DNA, the CDR3 is TGTGCCATCAGTCAAGAGTACGTACAGGTTTTTTGGACTGAAGCTTTCTTT.